This TCR beta chain was recorded in a study of T-cell memory formation after mild COVID-19. Study-level findings and limits: CM and EM subsets held most contracting CD4+ clones; EMRA held CD8+ ones.

V trimming: 1 base; J trimming: 1 base; junction bases outside the gene matches: 4. CDR3 length: 16 residues. From germline, CDR1 is SEHNR and CDR2 FQNEAQ (reference sequence). As regards this clonotype: Antigen: not known.

The authors produced TCR alpha and TCR beta cDNA libraries with sample barcodes and UMIs by 5'RACE using constant-segment primers. One entry per CDR3 protein, called by TCRdb with MiXCR from the 5' RACE reads. In the table there are fewer than 650,000 distinct CDR3 sequences, approximately 15% of which are singletons. The chain is built from TRBV7-9 and TRBJ2-7, with 10 positions matching TRBD2. Sample: PBMCs or a T cell subset sorted from them (not recorded which). This receptor was obtained from an adult woman who had mild COVID-19 (a few samples of this study predate the infection). Cell type and time point are not known. CDR3 region: CASSLDYSGGSYEQYF. The CDR3 nucleotides are TGTGCCAGCAGCTTAGACTATAGCGGGGGGTCCTACGAGCAGTACTTC.